There are a few counts of the clone carrying this T cell receptor beta chain. Antigen: not known. The entry originates in a study of vaccination and CD4 T cells after COVID-19. Study information: Subjects got two shots of BNT162b2 or mRNA-1273 vaccine.

Documented treatment: roughly 11-day PBMC culture with coronavirus spike peptide pools or control peptides (ViraFEST assay). ViraFEST used peptide pools to expand antigen-specific T cells and subsequently sequenced their TCRs. On day 3 and again on day 7, fresh IL-2 medium was used to replace half the medium. The germline CDR1 and CDR2 sequences are MNHNS and SASEGT. V shed 7 bases and J shed 7 bases, with 17 bases lying between them. This CDR3 has 15 residues. The assay that was used to sequence DNA from cultured CD4+ T cells was the Oncomine TCR Beta short-read assay. Via MiXCR, TCRdb re-called the PCR reads, giving one row per CDR3 protein. The sample holds just over 14,000 distinct CDR3 sequences, 73% seen once.

V is TRBV6-1 and J is TRBJ1-6, with D tentatively TRBD1 (5 bases). This clonotype was obtained from a human donor who had recovered from COVID-19. Source material: CD4+ T cells from blood, cultured in vitro. CDR3 in amino acids: CASIVGDGQNSPLHF. The CDR3 region has the DNA TGTGCCAGCATCGTAGGAGACGGACAAAATTCACCCCTCCACTTT.